This T cell receptor beta chain was identified in a study of beta chain features in type 1 diabetes. A few counts support this clone. What it binds is unknown. The germline V and J ends were trimmed by 5 bases and 8 bases, with 10 bases remaining between them. Germline V gives CDR1 KGHSH, CDR2 LQKENI. The CDR3 contains 12 residues. TCRB transcripts that were expressed got sequenced, as all of the isolated RNA had been reverse transcribed. Assay: immunoSEQ multiplex PCR; the TCRdb copy retains only in-frame clones and omits some. The table lists 120,000 or so clones, 15% to 20% of them singletons. Study results and limitations: Diminished insertions and augmented deletions at VDJ junctions characterized type 1 diabetes patients. When Type 1 diabetes patients were examined, their TCRB CDR3s proved moderately but significantly shorter in all four CD4+ subsets.

The receptor comes from a man aged 18 to 35 with type 1 diabetes. Sequenced material: central memory CD4+ T cells from blood. The rearrangement joins TRBV18 to TRBJ2-1; a possible D gene is TRBD1 (5 bases). DNA of the CDR3: TGTGCCAGCTCAATTCAGGGCTATGAGCAGTTCTTC. As protein: CASSIQGYEQFF.